This is a list of T cell receptor beta chains from one sample in a study of shared clonotypes between healthy human individuals. Assay used: immunoSEQ multiplex PCR; TCRdb lists only in-frame clones, some missing. The sample has roughly 2.2 million clones; 93% are singletons. Material: naive CD4+ T cells from PBMCs. Receptors were obtained from a man between 18 and 35 years old in good health. Some clones in this sample may be carry-over from other donors' samples. The CDR3 runs from the conserved cysteine through the conserved F or W. D genes are given only for firm matches. A row's size may be missing; if present it is once, few, many or a size class.

clone_size,j_call,v_call,d_call,cdr3_length,cdr3_nt,cdr3_aa
once,TRBJ2-5,TRBV5-8,-,15,TGTGCCAGCAGCTCCTCCGGCAGGGAATGGGAGACCCAGTACTTC,CASSSSGREWETQYF
-,TRBJ2-7,TRBV19,TRBD1,14,TGTGCCAGTAGCCTACAGGGGGGCTCCTACGAGCAGTACTTC,CASSLQGGSYEQYF
-,TRBJ2-2,TRBV7-3,TRBD2,22,TGTGCCAGCAGCTTAAAAGTCTACGGGACTAGCGTATCATCACTCGGGCCCGGGGAGCTGTTTTTT,CASSLKVYGTSVSSLGPGELFF
-,TRBJ1-3,TRBV5-1,-,16,TGCGCCAGCAGCTTGGAAGGGGCTCACTCTGGAAACACCATATATTTT,CASSLEGAHSGNTIYF
-,TRBJ1-2,TRBV28,-,14,TGTGCCAGCAGTTTAGGTACAGGCAATTATGGCTACACCTTC,CASSLGTGNYGYTF
-,TRBJ1-2,TRBV10-3,-,14,TGTGCCATCAGTGAGTCTCCAGACGCCTATGGCTACACCTTC,CAISESPDAYGYTF
-,TRBJ1-3,TRBV6-6,-,14,TGTGCCAGCAGTTACTCGGGTGTGGGAAACACCATATATTTT,CASSYSGVGNTIYF
-,TRBJ2-7,TRBV4-2,TRBD2,16,TGTGCCAGCAGCCAAGAAGGGTTACTAGCGGGAGGCGAGCAGTACTTC,CASSQEGLLAGGEQYF
-,TRBJ1-2,TRBV20-1,-,9,TGCAGTGCTAGTTATGGCTACACCTTC,CSASYGYTF
-,TRBJ2-7,TRBV11-3,-,14,TGTGCCAGCAGCAACCGGGACACATCCTACGAGCAGTACTTC,CASSNRDTSYEQYF
-,TRBJ1-1,TRBV5-1,TRBD1,15,TGCGCCAGCACCAGGGGGGCAGGGTTGGGTACTGAAGCTTTCTTT,CASTRGAGLGTEAFF
-,TRBJ2-3,TRBV7-8,-,13,TGTGCCAGCAGCTTGGCCCGCACAGATACGCAGTATTTT,CASSLARTDTQYF
-,TRBJ2-5,TRBV10-3,TRBD1,15,TGTGCCATCAGCAAAGGACAGGAAAGGGGAGAGACCCAGTACTTC,CAISKGQERGETQYF
-,TRBJ1-2,TRBV18,TRBD1,15,TGTGCCAGCTCCCCTGGGAAGGGGGCGCCCTATGGCTACACCTTC,CASSPGKGAPYGYTF
-,TRBJ2-7,TRBV18,-,15,TGTGCCAGCTCACCACCCCAGGGCCCTAGGGGCGAGCAGTACTTC,CASSPPQGPRGEQYF
-,TRBJ1-5,TRBV11-2,-,13,TGTGCCAGCAGTTTCTCAGGGGATCAGCCCCAGCATTTT,CASSFSGDQPQHF